These 8 T cell receptor beta chains came from one sample sequenced in a study of beta chain features in type 1 diabetes. Study findings and constraints: Shorter TCRB CDR3s, moderately but significantly so, were found in Type 1 diabetes patients in all four CD4+ subsets.

Antigen specificity for these receptors is unknown. The authors reverse transcribed all of the isolated RNA, so sequencing captured expressed TCRB transcripts. The protocol was immunoSEQ multiplex PCR, while the TCRdb copy is restricted to in-frame clones and leaves out a portion. The sample has a few hundred thousand clones, roughly 9.8% seen once. Sequencing input: central memory CD4+ T cells from blood. Receptors were obtained from a man aged 25 to 40 with type 1 diabetes.

This clone was seen a handful of times. The chain joins TRBV5-1 to TRBJ2-7, with TRBD2 matching 11 bases. From germline, CDR1 is SGHRS and CDR2 YFSETQ. J gave up 6 bases and V 4 bases, and 9 bases lay outside the gene matches. The CDR3 totals 15 residues. CDR3 nucleotide sequence: TGCGCCAGCAGCCCGACTAGCGGGACATTTCGCGAGCAGTACTTC. It yields the protein CASSPTSGTFREQYF.

There are a few counts of this clone. The same CDR3 can be traced to other DNA sequences in this sample. The chain couples TRBV4-1 to TRBJ2-5, with no clear D. The V and J ends lost 4 bases and 5 bases respectively, with 14 bases between them. The CDR3 is made up of 14 amino acids. Germline loops: CDR1 MGHRA, CDR2 YSYEKL. The DNA for the CDR3 is TGCGCCAGCAGCCTCCCTGGTACGGGCGAGACCCAGTACTTC. Amino acids: CASSLPGTGETQYF.

This clone was counted ten times or more. At the DNA level, this CDR3 is encoded by other sequences in the same sample as well. The chain uses TRBV14 and TRBJ1-1; D uncertain. CDR1 is SGHDN, CDR2 FVKESK, per germline. Between the trimmed V and J ends, which lost 1 base and 2 bases, there was a span of 8 bases. The CDR3 runs 14 residues. CDR3 loop: CASSQVAGNTEAFF. CDR3 in DNA: TGTGCCAGCAGCCAAGTCGCGGGAAACACTGAAGCTTTCTTT.

The chain combines TRBV11-2 with TRBJ2-1; 11 bases align to TRBD2. V was pared by 1 base and J by 6 bases, with 5 bases of the junction left unmatched. Germline loops: CDR1 SGHAT, CDR2 FQNNGV. This CDR3 contains 16 residues. CDR3 amino acids: CASSLVAGGSGNEQFF. CDR3 DNA: TGTGCCAGCAGCTTAGTAGCGGGAGGGTCGGGCAATGAGCAGTTCTTC.

This clone came up a few times. The chain recombines TRBV13 with TRBJ2-3; D possibly corresponds to TRBD2 (5 bases). Germline lookup yields CDR1 PRHDT and CDR2 FYEKMQ (reference sequence). The CDR3 spans 13 residues. V was cut by 4 bases and J by 2 bases, with 7 bases left in between. CDR3 DNA sequence: TGTGCCAGCAGCTCGGGAAACACAGATACGCAGTATTTT. Protein sequence: CASSSGNTDTQYF. Together with reference TRBV13 and TRBJ2-3, the CDR3 gives the full variable domain: AAGVIQSPRHLIKEKRETATLKCYPIPRHDTVYWYQQGPGQDPQFLISFYEKMQSDKGSIPDRFSAQQFSDYHSELNMSSLELGDSALYFCASSSGNTDTQYFGPGTRLTVL.

This clone was seen only a few times. The rearrangement uses TRBV11-2 and TRBJ2-5; TRBD2 is a possible D gene (5 bases). Trimming cost V 5 bases and J 7 bases, with 17 bases left between them. In germline, CDR1 is SGHAT, CDR2 FQNNGV. The CDR3 runs to 14 residues. DNA for the CDR3: TGTGCCAGCAGCCAACCGTGGTTTGGAGGGACCCAGTACTTC. Translated, it gives CASSQPWFGGTQYF.

This clone showed up just a few times. This sequence joins TRBV7-2 and TRBJ2-7, with 7 bases lining up with TRBD2. V was pared by 1 base and J by 5 bases, with 8 bases of the junction left unmatched. Germline V CDR1 and CDR2: SGHTA, FQGNSA. This CDR3 is 15 amino acids long. DNA for the CDR3: TGTGCCAGCAGCTTAGTGTGGGAGGGCCTCCACGAGCAGTACTTC. Translating it yields CASSLVWEGLHEQYF.

This clone was observed a few times. The chain employs TRBV4-3 and TRBJ2-5; D unclear. Trimming cost V 6 bases and J 5 bases, with 13 bases left between them. The length of the CDR3 is 13 residues. Germline V gene data show CDR1 as LGHNA and CDR2 as YSLEER. The chain's CDR3 is CASRHSTVETQYF. CDR3 sequence (DNA): TGCGCCAGCAGGCACAGCACGGTCGAGACCCAGTACTTC.